Listed below are T cell receptor beta chains from one sample, sequenced in a study of control samples from healthy donors and cancer patients. Sequenced by immunoSEQ multiplex PCR; TCRdb stores in-frame clones only, minus some. The sample records 150,000 to 200,000 clones, approximately 90% being singletons. Material: blood. The source is a woman between 25 and 40 years old in good health. Each CDR3 is given with its conserved first and last residue. D genes are given only for firm matches.

>TRBV3-1/TRBV3-2|NA|TRBJ2-2
CASSQDERGLDTGELFF
>TRBV7-8|TRBD2|TRBJ2-1
CASSLVSGGDNEQFF
>TRBV6-5|NA|TRBJ1-1
CASTLGGANTEAFF
>TRBV19|NA|TRBJ2-7
CASSLSFASSYEQYF
>TRBV15|NA|TRBJ1-4
CATSREAATGLTNEKLFF
>TRBV27|TRBD2|TRBJ2-3
CASSSAGGSPFTDTQYF
>TRBV19|NA|TRBJ2-5
CASSIVASLGETQYF
>TRBV7-2|NA|TRBJ2-4
CASSLPGIAKNIQYF
>TRBV5-5|NA|TRBJ1-2
CASSLLNLGYGYTF
>TRBV19|TRBD2|TRBJ2-5
CASRKRVAGVEETQYF
>TRBV19|NA|TRBJ1-5
CASSLQGSQPQHF
>TRBV6-4|NA|TRBJ1-6
CASSDSAFDNSPLHF
>TRBV7-8|NA|TRBJ1-1
CASSSDEFHTEAFF
>TRBV6-5|TRBD1|TRBJ2-3
CASSLGQTDTDTQYF
>TRBV5-1|NA|TRBJ2-7
CASSLDKSYEQYF
>TRBV14|NA|TRBJ1-2
CASSQNPGSYGYTF
>TRBV6-1|TRBD1|TRBJ1-5
CASSEQGAYSNQPQHF
>TRBV19|TRBD2|TRBJ2-7
CASSIGTGRATYEQYF
>TRBV7-9|TRBD1|TRBJ1-1
CASSPGQGTEAFF
>TRBV11-3|TRBD1|TRBJ2-1
CASSPETGHSYNEQFF
>TRBV28|TRBD2|TRBJ2-6
CASKTSAFSGANVLTF
>TRBV27|NA|TRBJ1-5
CASSTLYSNQPQHF
>TRBV12-3/TRBV12-4|NA|TRBJ2-2
CASSLGFTGELFF
>TRBV7-2|TRBD2|TRBJ2-1
CASSLTGGPQNEQFF
>TRBV18|NA|TRBJ1-1
CASSQVPNTEAFF
>TRBV28|TRBD1|TRBJ1-5
CASSTDRGYSNQPQHF
>TRBV3-1/TRBV3-2|TRBD1|TRBJ2-1
CASSRTGGYNEQFF
>TRBV11-3|NA|TRBJ2-7
CASSLWGQGNYEQYF
>TRBV7-2|NA|TRBJ1-1
CASKKPDSPVNTEAFF
>TRBV7-2|NA|TRBJ1-6
CASSWGVDNSPLHF
>TRBV3-1/TRBV3-2|NA|TRBJ2-2
CASSQGPTGELFF
>TRBV7-3|NA|TRBJ1-1
CASSFTGFTEAFF